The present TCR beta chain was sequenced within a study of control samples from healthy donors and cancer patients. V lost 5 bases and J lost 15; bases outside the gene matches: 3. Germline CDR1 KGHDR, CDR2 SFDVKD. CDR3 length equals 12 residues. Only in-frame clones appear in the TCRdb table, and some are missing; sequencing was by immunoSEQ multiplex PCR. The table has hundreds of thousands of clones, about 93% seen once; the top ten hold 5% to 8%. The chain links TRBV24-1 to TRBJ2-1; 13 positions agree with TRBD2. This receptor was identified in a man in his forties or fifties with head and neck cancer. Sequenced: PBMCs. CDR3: CATSGLAGGLFF. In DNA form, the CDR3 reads TGTGCCACCAGTGGACTAGCGGGGGGTCTGTTCTTC.